This T cell receptor (beta chain) is drawn from a study of T cell repertoires in cytomegalovirus infection. From the reads, TCRdb called clonotypes with MiXCR, one entry per CDR3 protein. The repertoire has about 460,000 distinct CDR3 sequences, 11% of them found once; the top ten carry about 10%. There are many counts of this clonotype. The CDR3 is 15 amino acids. Germline assignment: CDR1 MNHNS and CDR2 SASEGT. Trimming at V came to 7 bases and at J to 1 base, leaving 9 bases not matched to a gene. The sample comprised PBMCs. The chain recombines TRBV6-1 with TRBJ1-2; 7 nucleotides align to TRBD1. This TCR came from a human donor in good health (CMV status not recorded). Some clones in this sample may be carry-over from other donors' samples. CDR3 loop: CASKGDSLLNYGYTF. CDR3 DNA: TGTGCCAGCAAGGGGGACAGCCTACTTAACTATGGCTACACCTTC.